Listed here are 26 T cell receptor beta chains from one sample, sequenced in a study of blood T cell repertoires in COVID-19. Using immunoSEQ multiplex PCR, the repertoire was profiled, and TCRdb retains in-frame clones only, with some absent. This sample has 250,000 or so clones, with over 75% found just once. Input material: PBMCs or T cells enriched from blood (not recorded which). The receptors come from a woman aged 30 to 39 who had been exposed to COVID-19.

A single count supports this clone. This chain links TRBV5-6 with TRBJ2-7; TRBD1 matches 9 bases. Germline CDR1 SGHDT, CDR2 YYEEEE. With V trimmed by 5 bases and J by 3 bases, 6 bases remained unmatched. The CDR3 is 14 residues long. The CDR3 DNA reads TGTGCCAGCAGTCCCGGGACAGGGCTCTACGAGCAGTACTTC. It encodes CASSPGTGLYEQYF.

This clone was seen a handful of times. The rearrangement joins TRBV7-9 to TRBJ1-1; D not certain. The CDR3 totals 16 residues. Germline CDR1 SEHNR, CDR2 FQNEAQ (reference sequence). The V gene lost 5 bases and the J gene lost 4 bases, with 20 bases spanning the gap. The CDR3 loop is CASSLGAGSRGTEAFF. The CDR3 DNA follows: TGTGCCAGCAGCCTTGGAGCGGGCTCCCGGGGCACTGAAGCTTTCTTT. Variable domain in full (rest from reference TRBV7-9 and TRBJ1-1): DTGVSQNPRHKITKRGQNVTFRCDPISEHNRLYWYRQTLGQGPEFLTYFQNEAQLEKSRLLSDRFSAERPKGSFSTLEIQRTEQGDSAMYLCASSLGAGSRGTEAFFGQGTRLTVV.

The chain recombines TRBV29-1 with TRBJ2-2; D not resolved. The CDR3 loop spans 13 amino acids. Between the trimmed V and J ends, which lost 7 bases and 6 bases, there was a span of 15 bases. The germline V gene encodes CDR1 SQVTM and CDR2 ANQGSEA. The CDR3 is CSGVQDLAGELFF. As DNA, the CDR3 is TGCAGCGGTGTGCAGGATTTAGCCGGGGAGCTGTTTTTT.

In regard to this clone: A read error may produce the germline difference seen at one junction end. The chain joins TRBV4-2 to TRBJ1-4, with D possibly being TRBD1 (6 bases). This CDR3 has 17 amino acids. Germline loops: CDR1 LGHNA, CDR2 YNFKEQ. CDR3 nucleotides: TGTGCCAGCAGACAAGCCCGTATCGGACAGTATAATGAAAAACTGTTTTTT. It yields the protein CASRQARIGQYNEKLFF.

The sample holds one count of this clone. This chain links TRBV27 with TRBJ1-5; 7 bases are shared with TRBD1. Losses at the gene ends were 4 bases for V and 7 bases for J; bases not matched to a gene: 10. This CDR3 is 15 amino acids long. Germline V lookup: CDR1 MNHEY, CDR2 SMNVEV (reference sequence). Written as DNA, the CDR3 is TGTGCCAGCAGTTCCCTCACAGGGGCGTCCCAGCCCCAGCATTTT. As protein: CASSSLTGASQPQHF.

This clone was detected only once. V is TRBV14 and J is TRBJ1-2; D is unresolved. The CDR3 covers 14 residues. Germline assignment: CDR1 SGHDN and CDR2 FVKESK. V lost 0 bases and J 10 bases, leaving 15 bases between the germline ends. CDR3 DNA sequence: TGTGCCAGCAGCCAAGATTATGGTAGAGGCCTCTACACCTTC. Its protein product is CASSQDYGRGLYTF.

The chain couples TRBV28 to TRBJ2-7, with TRBD1 matching over 10 bases. The CDR3 loop spans 15 amino acids. Germline CDR1 and CDR2: MDHEN and SYDVKM. Trimming cost V 3 bases and J 4 bases; bases outside gene matches: 6. The DNA for the CDR3 is TGTGCCAGCAGTTTCTCGGGACAGGGGTGGTACGAGCAGTACTTC. It yields the protein CASSFSGQGWYEQYF.

This sequence joins TRBV11-2 and TRBJ2-4; possible D gene TRBD2, 5 bases. The V gene's germline CDR1 is SGHAT and CDR2 FQNNGV. The CDR3 is 17 amino acids. V lost 1 base and J 5 bases, leaving 18 bases between the germline ends. The CDR3 coding sequence is TGTGCCAGCAGCTTAGCCCCTTCAACGACTATCCAAAACATTCAGTACTTC. Amino acids: CASSLAPSTTIQNIQYF. Full variable domain (missing parts from reference TRBV11-2 and TRBJ2-4): EAGVAQSPRYKIIEKRQSVAFWCNPISGHATLYWYQQILGQGPKLLIQFQNNGVVDDSQLPKDRFSAERLKGVDSTLKIQPAKLEDSAVYLCASSLAPSTTIQNIQYFGAGTRLSVL.

This chain links TRBV28 with TRBJ1-2; D unclear. The CDR3 sequence is 15 residues long. CDR1 and CDR2 from the germline V gene are MDHEN and SYDVKM. V lost 3 bases, J lost 6 bases, and 17 bases lay in between. In nucleotides, the CDR3 is TGTGCCAGCAGTTTCCCCGTAGGAAGCGTTCATGGCTACACCTTC. This sequence encodes CASSFPVGSVHGYTF.

This chain joins TRBV19 and TRBJ2-3; TRBD1 agrees at 7 bases. CDR1 LNHDA and CDR2 SQIVND come from the germline V gene (reference sequence). The CDR3 contains 13 residues. V lost 7 bases to trimming and J lost 7 bases; unmatched junction nucleotides: 8. The CDR3 DNA is TGTGCCAGTACCAACGGACAGGCCAATACGCAGTATTTT. Protein product: CASTNGQANTQYF.

The rearrangement links TRBV5-1 to TRBJ1-2; tentatively, D is TRBD1 (6 bases). V dropped 0 bases and J dropped 6 bases, with 9 bases sitting between them. The CDR3 extends over 13 amino acids. Germline CDR1 and CDR2: SGHRS and YFSETQ. The CDR3: CASSLGAGDGYTF. The CDR3 DNA is TGCGCCAGCAGCTTGGGTGCAGGGGATGGCTACACCTTC.

The genes are TRBV28 and TRBJ2-1; no clear D gene. The CDR3 is made up of 16 amino acids. The V end was cut by 5 bases, the J end by 0 bases, with 14 bases between. CDR1 MDHEN and CDR2 SYDVKM come from the germline V gene. CDR3 in DNA: TGTGCCAGCAGTCCGACGACACAATACTCCTACAATGAGCAGTTCTTC. Amino acids: CASSPTTQYSYNEQFF. The full variable domain, its missing parts supplied by reference TRBV28 and TRBJ2-1, is DVKVTQSSRYLVKRTGEKVFLECVQDMDHENMFWYRQDPGLGLRLIYFSYDVKMKEKGDIPEGYSVSREKKERFSLILESASTNQTSMYLCASSPTTQYSYNEQFFGPGTRLTVL.

The CDR3 coding sequence is TGCGCCAGCAGCTTGGGTTCGGGTATTCAGGGTGAGCAGTTCTTC. Translating gives CASSLGSGIQGEQFF. The chain uses TRBV5-1 and TRBJ2-1; weak D call: TRBD1 (5 bases). Trimming took 0 bases from V and 9 from J, leaving 16 bases between them. This CDR3 is built from 15 residues. The germline V gene has CDR1 SGHRS and CDR2 YFSETQ.

J is TRBJ1-5 and V is TRBV4-1; 10 nucleotides agree with TRBD1. The CDR3 extends over 15 amino acids. The junction had 6 bases not matched to a gene; V was cut back by 4 bases and J by 6 bases. Germline V gene sequence: CDR1 MGHRA, CDR2 YSYEKL. The CDR3 coding sequence is TGCGCCAGCAGCCGGGGACAGGGGTTGGGTCAGCCCCAGCATTTT. Amino acids: CASSRGQGLGQPQHF.

The rearrangement links TRBV28 to TRBJ1-4; D call uncertain. This CDR3 comprises 14 residues. The V end lost 3 bases, the J end lost 1 base, and 6 bases lay between the germline ends. Germline CDR1 is MDHEN and CDR2 is SYDVKM. CDR3 residues: CASSFRGTNEKLFF. In DNA form, the CDR3 reads TGTGCCAGCAGTTTTCGGGGAACTAATGAAAAACTGTTTTTT.

The J gene is TRBJ2-3, the V gene TRBV4-1, with D possibly matching TRBD2 (6 bases). Looked up from germline, CDR1 is MGHRA and CDR2 is YSYEKL. This CDR3 region has 16 residues. V lost 0 bases, J lost 4 bases, and 14 bases lay in between. Here the CDR3 reads CASSQDPDPGADTQYF. CDR3 nucleotides: TGCGCCAGCAGCCAAGATCCGGACCCGGGGGCAGATACGCAGTATTTT.

V usage is TRBV19 and J usage is TRBJ1-2, with D tentatively TRBD1 (5 bases). Per the germline V gene, CDR1 is LNHDA and CDR2 is SQIVND (reference sequence). This CDR3 comprises 13 residues. Trimming left V 4 bases short and J 7 bases short, with 13 bases between. CDR3 in DNA: TGTGCCAGTAGTAACCTGGATAGGGGTGGCTACACCTTC. This gives the protein CASSNLDRGGYTF.

The rearrangement joins TRBV19 to TRBJ2-1; weak D call: TRBD2 (5 bases). The CDR3 covers 12 residues. The germline V and J ends were trimmed by 7 bases and 9 bases, with 13 bases remaining between them. Germline lookup yields CDR1 LNHDA and CDR2 SQIVND (reference sequence). The CDR3 sequence is CASTEGVTEQFF. The CDR3 coding sequence is TGTGCCAGTACCGAGGGAGTCACTGAGCAGTTCTTC. The full variable domain, in which reference TRBV19 and TRBJ2-1 provide the parts outside the CDR3, is DGGITQSPKYLFRKEGQNVTLSCEQNLNHDAMYWYRQDPGQGLRLIYYSQIVNDFQKGDIAEGYSVSREKKESFPLTVTSAQKNPTAFYLCASTEGVTEQFFGPGTRLTVL.

The rearrangement links TRBV7-9 to TRBJ1-1; D gene uncertain. Trimming removed 1 base at V and 1 base at J, with 7 bases between. CDR1 SEHNR and CDR2 FQNEAQ come from the germline V gene (reference sequence). The CDR3 contains 14 residues. The CDR3, as DNA: TGTGCCAGCAGCTTAGGAGGGAGGAACACTGAAGCTTTCTTT. Translation: CASSLGGRNTEAFF.

This chain uses TRBV5-6 with TRBJ2-1, with 13 nucleotides matching TRBD2. Germline V gene sequence: CDR1 SGHDT, CDR2 YYEEEE. There are 15 residues in the CDR3. V lost 4 bases to trimming and J lost 9 bases; unmatched junction nucleotides: 7. CDR3 in amino acids: CASSTLAGGLGEQFF. The CDR3 DNA follows: TGTGCCAGCAGCACACTAGCGGGAGGGCTGGGTGAGCAGTTCTTC.

This clone appeared a single time. The chain uses TRBV5-1 and TRBJ2-3, with D tentatively TRBD2 (6 bases). Germline assignment: CDR1 SGHRS and CDR2 YFSETQ. Deletions cut 5 bases from V and 1 base from J, with 14 bases between. This CDR3 is built from 15 residues. CDR3 sequence reads: CASRSSAQGTDTQYF. In DNA, the CDR3 is TGCGCCAGCAGATCTAGCGCCCAAGGCACAGATACGCAGTATTTT.

This chain uses TRBV6-1 with TRBJ2-7, with TRBD2 matching over 12 bases. The junction had 13 bases not matched to a gene; V was cut back by 4 bases and J by 3 bases. The CDR3 is 18 residues long. Germline CDR1 reads MNHNS; CDR2 reads SASEGT. The CDR3 is CASSGGLAGATKLYEQYF. For the CDR3, the DNA is TGTGCCAGCAGTGGGGGACTAGCGGGTGCTACAAAGCTCTACGAGCAGTACTTC.

The chain recombines TRBV5-4 with TRBJ1-6, with no clear D. The V and J ends lost 3 bases and 9 bases respectively, with 16 bases between them. The CDR3 extends over 15 amino acids. The germline V gene has CDR1 SGHNT and CDR2 YYREEE (reference sequence). CDR3 sequence (DNA): TGTGCCAGCAGCTCCGGGCCCCCCGGAGGTTCACCCCTCCACTTT. It is translated as CASSSGPPGGSPLHF.

The V call is TRBV3-1 (or the pseudogene TRBV3-2), the J call TRBJ1-3, with TRBD1 matching over 8 bases. The germline CDR1 and CDR2 sequences are LGHDT and YNNKEL (reference sequence). V lost 0 bases and J lost 3; bases outside the gene matches: 4. CDR3 length: 16 amino acids. CDR3 coding DNA: TGTGCCAGCAGCCAAGACACAGGGGGTTTTGGAAACACCATATATTTT. Protein sequence: CASSQDTGGFGNTIYF.

This clone appeared once. The chain recombines TRBV3-1 (or the pseudogene TRBV3-2) with TRBJ2-7, with D perhaps TRBD1 (5 bases). This CDR3 region has 14 residues. V lost 1 base and J lost 0, with 7 bases in between. The germline V gene encodes CDR1 LGHDT and CDR2 YNNKEL (reference sequence). The CDR3 nucleotides are TGTGCCAGCAGCCAAGTGCAGGGCTCCTACGAGCAGTACTTC. This encodes CASSQVQGSYEQYF.

This sequence joins TRBV19 and TRBJ2-7; 9 bases are a match to TRBD1. The germline V gene has CDR1 LNHDA and CDR2 SQIVND (reference sequence). Losses at the gene ends were 5 bases for V and 6 bases for J; bases not matched to a gene: 8. The CDR3 extends over 14 amino acids. In nucleotides, the CDR3 is TGTGCCAGTAGTCCGCGGACAGGGGAAAGCGAGCAGTACTTC. The encoded protein is CASSPRTGESEQYF. Full variable domain (rest looked up from reference TRBV19 and TRBJ2-7): DGGITQSPKYLFRKEGQNVTLSCEQNLNHDAMYWYRQDPGQGLRLIYYSQIVNDFQKGDIAEGYSVSREKKESFPLTVTSAQKNPTAFYLCASSPRTGESEQYFGPGTRLTVT.